These 21 T cell receptor beta chains were all obtained from the same sample, sequenced in a study of T-cell reconstitution after alpha-beta-depleted transplantation in children. The authors prepared the TCRbeta library with unique molecular identifiers. TCRdb processed the PCR reads anew with MiXCR; each CDR3 protein has one entry. Here the sample spans some 87,000 distinct CDR3 sequences, around 16% being singletons. Sequencing was performed on PBMCs, mostly from graft donor cells, taken 180 days after TCRalphabeta/CD19-depleted stem cell transplant. Source of these receptors: a male patient aged 2 to 9 who had a stem cell transplant for acute lymphoblastic leukemia, so the T cells may come from the graft donor.

This chain uses TRBV10-3 with TRBJ1-5; 9 nucleotides align to TRBD1. The CDR3 covers 13 residues. Looked up from germline, CDR1 is ENHRY and CDR2 is SYGVKD. The V segment lost 4 bases and the J segment 5 bases; nucleotides outside the gene matches: 0. The CDR3 bases are TGTGCCATCAGTGGGACAGGGGATCAGCCCCAGCATTTT. Translated, it gives CAISGTGDQPQHF.

The chain carries TRBV30 and TRBJ1-5; no firm D call. Germline lookup yields CDR1 GTSNPN and CDR2 SVGIG (reference sequence). This CDR3 comprises 13 residues. Trimming took off 3 bases at V and 2 bases at J, with 8 bases between the two ends. CDR3 DNA: TGTGCCTGGAGGGACGGACGCAATCAGCCCCAGCATTTT. Its protein product is CAWRDGRNQPQHF.

J is TRBJ2-3 and V is TRBV24-1, with 13 bases fitting TRBD2. The CDR3 consists of 18 residues. With V trimmed by 4 bases and J by 2 bases, 8 bases remained unmatched. Looked up from germline, CDR1 is KGHDR and CDR2 is SFDVKD. The CDR3 loop reads CATSDRLAGGTTTDTQYF. The CDR3 DNA reads as TGTGCCACCAGTGACCGACTAGCGGGGGGCACAACCACAGATACGCAGTATTTT.

The CDR3 region is CASSSDRVIQPQHF. CDR3 nucleotide sequence: TGTGCCAGCAGTTCAGACAGGGTTATTCAGCCCCAGCATTTT. The chain joins TRBV12-3 or TRBV12-4 to TRBJ1-5; 7 bases map to TRBD1. After removal of 4 bases from V and 6 bases from J, the junction contained 6 bases not matched to a gene. The CDR3 covers 14 residues.

The chain employs TRBV3-1 and TRBJ1-5; perhaps TRBD1 as D (6 bases). The CDR3 contains 14 residues. Trimming removed 4 bases at V and 6 bases at J, with 13 bases between. From germline, CDR1 is LGHDT and CDR2 YNNKEL (reference sequence). The CDR3 spells CASSPPGAGQPQHF. The CDR3, as DNA: TGTGCCAGCAGCCCCCCAGGGGCTGGTCAGCCCCAGCATTTT.

Remarks on this clonotype: A much larger clone differs by one base, so this may be a read error. V gene TRBV7-2 combines with J gene TRBJ2-3, with a weak D call TRBD2 (6 bases). The length of the CDR3 is 16 residues. Germline CDR1 SGHTA, CDR2 FQGNSA. The CDR3 protein is CATSFLQAGTTDTQYF. The CDR3, as DNA: TGTGCCACCAGCTTCCTCCAGGCGGGGACCACAGATACGCAGTATTTT.

Only a few counts were recorded for this clonotype. This chain connects TRBV28 to TRBJ2-7; TRBD2 matches at 14 bases. The trim removed 6 bases at V and 5 bases at J, leaving 12 bases unmatched. Germline V gene lookup returns CDR1 MDHEN and CDR2 SYDVKM. The CDR3 totals 17 residues. In DNA form, the CDR3 reads TGTGCCAGCAGCTTCCCTAGAGGACTAGCGGGGGGTCACGAGCAGTACTTC. It translates to CASSFPRGLAGGHEQYF.

For the CDR3, the DNA is TGCGCCAGCAGCCAAGCGGGGTCTGGCACTGAAGCTTTCTTT. Translation: CASSQAGSGTEAFF. The rearrangement joins TRBV4-1 to TRBJ1-1; D call uncertain. The germline gives CDR1 MGHRA, CDR2 YSYEKL. V lost 1 base and J lost 4, with 10 bases in between. This CDR3 spans 14 amino acids.

This clonotype showed up just a few times. This chain joins TRBV7-9 and TRBJ2-5; the D call may be TRBD1 or TRBD2 (5 bases each). The germline V and J ends were trimmed by 6 bases and 5 bases, with 19 bases remaining between them. This CDR3 spans 15 amino acids. The germline V gene encodes CDR1 SEHNR and CDR2 FQNEAQ (reference sequence). The CDR3 region is CASRPQEVLRETQYF. The CDR3 DNA follows: TGTGCCAGCAGACCACAGGAGGTTTTACGGGAGACCCAGTACTTC. The full variable domain, rest sourced from reference TRBV7-9 and TRBJ2-5, is DTGVSQNPRHKITKRGQNVTFRCDPISEHNRLYWYRQTLGQGPEFLTYFQNEAQLEKSRLLSDRFSAERPKGSFSTLEIQRTEQGDSAMYLCASRPQEVLRETQYFGPGTRLLVL.

This clonotype turned up a few times. The chain couples TRBV7-9 to TRBJ2-3; 10 positions agree with TRBD2. V trimming: 5 bases; J trimming: 1 base; junction bases outside the gene matches: 6. The CDR3 contains 16 residues. The V gene's germline CDR1 is SEHNR and CDR2 FQNEAQ (reference sequence). The chain's CDR3 is CASSRWTSGRTDTQYF. As DNA, the CDR3 is TGTGCCAGCAGCCGGTGGACTAGCGGCCGCACAGATACGCAGTATTTT.

This rearrangement joins TRBV7-9 to TRBJ2-3; D call uncertain. The CDR3 runs 13 residues. From germline, CDR1 is SEHNR and CDR2 FQNEAQ (reference sequence). Trimming took 3 bases from V and 2 from J, leaving 6 bases between them. CDR3 sequence: CASSFDHTDTQYF. The CDR3, as DNA: TGTGCCAGCAGCTTTGATCACACAGATACGCAGTATTTT.

This clonotype has ten or more counts. This rearrangement joins TRBV5-1 to TRBJ2-1; 9 nucleotides line up with TRBD1. Germline V CDR1 and CDR2: SGHRS, YFSETQ. Trimming took 4 bases from V and 4 from J; bases not matched to a gene: 9. There are 16 residues in the CDR3. CDR3: CASSLHRQGEYNEQFF. CDR3 bases: TGCGCCAGCAGCCTGCACCGACAGGGGGAATACAATGAGCAGTTCTTC.

This clonotype was found a few times. V is TRBV12-3 or TRBV12-4 and J is TRBJ1-6; D perhaps matches TRBD1 (6 bases). The V and J ends lost 5 bases and 9 bases respectively, with 14 bases between them. CDR3 length: 14 amino acids. The CDR3 sequence is CASSDTGLGSPLHF. In DNA, the CDR3 is TGTGCCAGCAGTGATACAGGGCTGGGTTCACCCCTCCACTTT.

Of note for this clonotype: Mismatch with germline at one junction end may stem from a read error. The chain uses TRBV20-1 and TRBJ2-7; D possibly matches TRBD1 or TRBD2 (5 bases each). CDR3 size: 10 residues. The V gene's germline CDR1 is DFQATT and CDR2 SNEGSKA (reference sequence). CDR3 sequence: CSAVVGVESF. CDR3 nucleotides: TGCAGTGCTGTCGTGGGGGTCGAGAGCTTC.

This clonotype was detected only a few times. This chain uses TRBV7-2 with TRBJ2-1, with 8 positions matching TRBD2. Per germline, CDR1 SGHTA and CDR2 FQGNSA. V was pared by 5 bases and J by 8 bases, with 8 bases of the junction left unmatched. This CDR3 spans 14 amino acids. CDR3 sequence: CASSGRGGLDEQFF. CDR3 bases: TGTGCCAGCAGCGGACGGGGGGGCCTGGATGAGCAGTTCTTC.

This clonotype was detected a few times. V usage is TRBV20-1 and J usage is TRBJ2-7, with a weak D call TRBD1 (5 bases). Trimming stripped 0 bases from V and 0 bases from J, with 9 bases between. This CDR3 region has 14 residues. Germline V gene lookup returns CDR1 DFQATT and CDR2 SNEGSKA (reference sequence). CDR3 sequence (DNA): TGCAGTGCTAGAGATATGGACATCTCCTACGAGCAGTACTTC. Amino acid sequence: CSARDMDISYEQYF.

Concerning this clonotype itself: A much more abundant neighbour one base away suggests this may be a read error. The chain couples TRBV20-1 to TRBJ2-5; possibly TRBD1 or TRBD2 for D (6 bases each). This CDR3 region has 14 residues. The germline V gene has CDR1 DFQATT and CDR2 SNEGSKA (reference sequence). Trimming left V 1 base short and J 4 bases short, with 13 bases between. CDR3 sequence: CSARAGGLRETQYF. The CDR3 DNA reads TGCAGTGCTAGAGCTGGGGGGCTAAGAGAGACCCAGTACTTC.

In this sample, this clonotype turned up a few times. The gene calls are TRBV20-1 and TRBJ2-4; the D gene is possibly TRBD1 (6 bases). The CDR3 contains 12 residues. The germline V and J ends were trimmed by 4 bases and 7 bases, with 11 bases remaining between them. CDR1 is DFQATT, CDR2 SNEGSKA, per germline (reference sequence). In DNA, the CDR3 is TGCAGTGCTACCGTACAGGGTAACATTCAGTACTTC. Its translation is CSATVQGNIQYF.

This clonotype was picked up many times. The V and J genes are TRBV30 and TRBJ2-2; 8 bases are shared with TRBD2. V lost 2 bases to trimming and J lost 2 bases; unmatched junction nucleotides: 7. Per germline, CDR1 GTSNPN and CDR2 SVGIG (reference sequence). This CDR3 is 16 amino acids long. CDR3 coding DNA: TGTGCCTGGAGTTTCGGACTAGCCTCTAACACCGGGGAGCTGTTTTTT. Amino acids: CAWSFGLASNTGELFF.

Ten or more counts support this clonotype. The chain is built from TRBV7-9 and TRBJ2-3, with 10 bases identical to TRBD1. The junction had 5 bases not matched to a gene; V was cut back by 2 bases and J by 3 bases. Germline V gene lookup returns CDR1 SEHNR and CDR2 FQNEAQ (reference sequence). The CDR3 has 16 residues. DNA of the CDR3: TGTGCCAGCAGCTTACCCGGGACAGGGGTGACAGATACGCAGTATTTT. Its protein product is CASSLPGTGVTDTQYF.

This clonotype has just a few counts. J is TRBJ1-1 and V is TRBV29-1, with TRBD1 as a possible D gene (5 bases). The germline V and J ends were trimmed by 6 bases and 3 bases, with 14 bases remaining between them. CDR3 length: 13 amino acids. CDR1 is SQVTM and CDR2 is ANQGSEA in the germline V gene. The CDR3 region is CSVSRVEDTEAFF. The CDR3 coding sequence is TGCAGCGTAAGCAGGGTTGAGGACACTGAAGCTTTCTTT.